A selection of T cell receptor beta chains follows, all from one sample in a study of T cells in Graves' hyperthyroidism and ophthalmopathy. TCRdb used MiXCR to reprocess the multiplex PCR reads, holding one entry per CDR3 protein. The table records hundreds of thousands of distinct CDR3 sequences, roughly 45% of them present only once. Sample: peripheral blood or thyroid tissue (not recorded which). The receptors were gathered from an adult man with Graves' disease, either hyperthyroidism or ophthalmopathy (not recorded which). Each CDR3 is given with its conserved first and last residue. The D gene is left open where the match is weak. Clone sizes are given selectively: once, few, many, or a class where the clone is expanded.

j_gene: TRBJ1-1
v_gene: TRBV20-1
abundance: few
len: 14
d_gene: TRBD1
CDR3nt: TGCAGTGCCTATGACAGGGAGGGGAACACTGAAGCTTTCTTT
CDR3aa: CSAYDREGNTEAFF

j_gene: TRBJ1-3
v_gene: TRBV2
abundance: medium-sized
len: 12
d_gene: -
CDR3nt: TGTGCCAGCAGTGAACAGACGAACACCATATATTTT
CDR3aa: CASSEQTNTIYF

j_gene: TRBJ1-4
v_gene: TRBV2
abundance: -
len: 15
d_gene: -
CDR3nt: TGTGCCAGCAGTGATGGCCGGGAGGCTAATGAAAAACTGTTTTTT
CDR3aa: CASSDGREANEKLFF

j_gene: TRBJ1-5
v_gene: TRBV6-5
abundance: few
len: 14
d_gene: TRBD1
CDR3nt: TGTGCCAGCAGCCCGGGACAGGGGGACCGACCCCAGCATTTT
CDR3aa: CASSPGQGDRPQHF

j_gene: TRBJ1-5
v_gene: TRBV24-1
abundance: -
len: 13
d_gene: -
CDR3nt: TGTGCCACCTCTAAACCGGGGAATCAGCCCCAGCATTTT
CDR3aa: CATSKPGNQPQHF

j_gene: TRBJ2-7
v_gene: TRBV20-1
abundance: -
len: 13
d_gene: -
CDR3nt: TGCAGTGCTAGAGAAGGGGTTGTAAACGAGCAGTACTTC
CDR3aa: CSAREGVVNEQYF

j_gene: TRBJ1-1
v_gene: TRBV6-2/TRBV6-3
abundance: -
len: 15
d_gene: TRBD1
CDR3nt: TGTGCCAGCAGTTACACAGGGGGGATGAACACTGAAGCTTTCTTT
CDR3aa: CASSYTGGMNTEAFF

j_gene: TRBJ1-5
v_gene: TRBV2
abundance: many
len: 15
d_gene: -
CDR3nt: TGTGCCAGCAGTCGGCGTGGGGGTAGCAATCAGCCCCAGCATTTT
CDR3aa: CASSRRGGSNQPQHF

j_gene: TRBJ2-3
v_gene: TRBV24-1
abundance: few
len: 16
d_gene: TRBD1
CDR3nt: TGTGCCACCAGTGATGGGACAGCCTTTAGCACAGATACGCAGTATTTT
CDR3aa: CATSDGTAFSTDTQYF

j_gene: TRBJ2-5
v_gene: TRBV7-3
abundance: -
len: 14
d_gene: -
CDR3nt: TGTGCCAGCAGCTTAACTAGCGCCCCGGGGACCCAGTACTTC
CDR3aa: CASSLTSAPGTQYF

j_gene: TRBJ1-1
v_gene: TRBV10-3
abundance: -
len: 12
d_gene: -
CDR3nt: TGTGCCATCAGTGAGGCCGGGACTGAAGCTTTCTTT
CDR3aa: CAISEAGTEAFF

j_gene: TRBJ1-5
v_gene: TRBV19
abundance: few
len: 16
d_gene: -
CDR3nt: TGTGCCAGTAGTTCCTGGGCGGTCGTCGGCAATCAGCCCCAGCATTTT
CDR3aa: CASSSWAVVGNQPQHF

j_gene: TRBJ1-6
v_gene: TRBV25-1
abundance: -
len: 11
d_gene: TRBD1
CDR3nt: TGTGCTAGAGACAGGGATTCACCCCTCCACTTT
CDR3aa: CARDRDSPLHF

j_gene: TRBJ2-5
v_gene: TRBV20-1
abundance: -
len: 15
d_gene: TRBD1
CDR3nt: TGCAGTCCCGACAGGGGGCAAGACAATCAAGAGACCCAGTACTTC
CDR3aa: CSPDRGQDNQETQYF